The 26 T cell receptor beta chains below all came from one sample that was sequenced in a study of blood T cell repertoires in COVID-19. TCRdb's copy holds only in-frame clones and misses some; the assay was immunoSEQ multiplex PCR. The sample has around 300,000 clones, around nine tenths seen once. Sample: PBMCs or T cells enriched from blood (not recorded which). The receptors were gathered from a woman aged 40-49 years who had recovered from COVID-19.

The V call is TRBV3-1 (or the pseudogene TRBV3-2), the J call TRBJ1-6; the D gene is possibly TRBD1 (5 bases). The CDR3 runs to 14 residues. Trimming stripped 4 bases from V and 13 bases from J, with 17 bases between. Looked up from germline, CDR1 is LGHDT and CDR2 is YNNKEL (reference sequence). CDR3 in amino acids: CASSPTRGESPLHF. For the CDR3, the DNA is TGTGCCAGCAGCCCCACACGGGGGGAGTCGCCCCTCCACTTT.

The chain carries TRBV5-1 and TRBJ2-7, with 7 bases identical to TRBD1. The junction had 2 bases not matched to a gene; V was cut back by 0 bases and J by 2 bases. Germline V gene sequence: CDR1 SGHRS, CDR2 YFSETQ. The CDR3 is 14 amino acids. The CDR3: CASSLATGPYEQYF. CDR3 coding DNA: TGCGCCAGCAGCTTGGCGACAGGGCCCTACGAGCAGTACTTC.

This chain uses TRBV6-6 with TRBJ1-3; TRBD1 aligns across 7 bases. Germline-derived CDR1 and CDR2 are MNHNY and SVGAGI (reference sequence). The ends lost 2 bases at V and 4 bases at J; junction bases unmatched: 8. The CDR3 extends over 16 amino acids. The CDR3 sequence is CASSYTATGVGNTIYF. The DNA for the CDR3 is TGTGCCAGCAGTTACACCGCCACAGGGGTCGGAAACACCATATATTTT.

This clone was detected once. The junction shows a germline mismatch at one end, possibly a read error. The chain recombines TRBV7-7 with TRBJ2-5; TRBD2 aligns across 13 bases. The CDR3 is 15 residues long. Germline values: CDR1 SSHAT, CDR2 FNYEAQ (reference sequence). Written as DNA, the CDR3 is TGTGCTAGCAGCCAAGGGACTAGCGGGGAAGAGACCCAGTACTTC. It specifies CASSQGTSGEETQYF.

CDR3 sequence: CASSSEGYSPLHF. CDR3 DNA sequence: TGTGCCAGCAGTTCCGAGGGTTACTCACCCCTCCACTTT. V is TRBV5-5 and J is TRBJ1-6; no clear D gene. The CDR3 sequence is 13 residues long. With 5 bases removed from V and 10 bases from J, the gap between germline ends came to 13 bases. Germline CDR1 SGHKS, CDR2 YYEKEE (reference sequence).

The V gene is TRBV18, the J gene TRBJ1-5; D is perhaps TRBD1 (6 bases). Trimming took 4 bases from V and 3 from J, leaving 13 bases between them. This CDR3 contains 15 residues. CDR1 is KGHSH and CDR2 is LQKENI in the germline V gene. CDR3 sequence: CASSLSGQNNQPQHF. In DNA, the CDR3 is TGTGCCAGCTCACTGTCGGGACAAAACAATCAGCCCCAGCATTTT. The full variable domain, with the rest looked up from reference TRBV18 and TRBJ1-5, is NAGVMQNPRHLVRRRGQEARLRCSPMKGHSHVYWYRQLPEEGLKFMVYLQKENIIDESGMPKERFSAEFPKEGPSILRIQQVVRGDSAAYFCASSLSGQNNQPQHFGDGTRLSIL.

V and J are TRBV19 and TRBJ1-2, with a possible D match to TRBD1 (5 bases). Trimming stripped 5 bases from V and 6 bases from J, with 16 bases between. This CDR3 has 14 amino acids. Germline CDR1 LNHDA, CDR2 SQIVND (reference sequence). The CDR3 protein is CASSWFLGGDGYTF. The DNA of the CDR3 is TGTGCCAGTAGTTGGTTCCTGGGAGGGGATGGCTACACCTTC.

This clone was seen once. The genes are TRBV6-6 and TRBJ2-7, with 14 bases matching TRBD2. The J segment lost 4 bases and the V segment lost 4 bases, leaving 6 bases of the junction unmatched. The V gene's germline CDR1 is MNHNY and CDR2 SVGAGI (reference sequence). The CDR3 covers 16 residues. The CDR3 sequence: CASSSGTSGSIYEQYF. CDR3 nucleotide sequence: TGTGCCAGCAGTTCCGGGACTAGCGGGAGTATTTACGAGCAGTACTTC.

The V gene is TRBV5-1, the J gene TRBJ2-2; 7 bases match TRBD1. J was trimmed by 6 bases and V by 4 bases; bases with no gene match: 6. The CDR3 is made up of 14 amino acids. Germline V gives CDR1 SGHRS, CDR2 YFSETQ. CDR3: CASSIDRAPGELFF. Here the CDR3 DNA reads TGCGCCAGCAGCATTGACAGGGCACCCGGGGAGCTGTTTTTT.

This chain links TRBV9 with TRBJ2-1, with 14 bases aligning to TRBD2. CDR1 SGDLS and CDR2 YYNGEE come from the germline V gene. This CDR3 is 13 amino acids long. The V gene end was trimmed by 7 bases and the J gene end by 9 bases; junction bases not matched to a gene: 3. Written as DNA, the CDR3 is TGTGCCAGCGGGACTAGCGGGGGAGGTGAGCAGTTCTTC. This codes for CASGTSGGGEQFF.

The CDR3, as DNA: TGCGCCAGCACAAGCTTGGTGGTAGCGGGACAAGAGACCCAGTACTTC. Amino acid sequence: CASTSLVVAGQETQYF. V and J are TRBV5-1 and TRBJ2-5; 8 nucleotides agree with TRBD2. CDR1 is SGHRS, CDR2 YFSETQ, per germline. With V trimmed by 6 bases and J by 2 bases, 12 bases remained unmatched. The CDR3 totals 16 residues.

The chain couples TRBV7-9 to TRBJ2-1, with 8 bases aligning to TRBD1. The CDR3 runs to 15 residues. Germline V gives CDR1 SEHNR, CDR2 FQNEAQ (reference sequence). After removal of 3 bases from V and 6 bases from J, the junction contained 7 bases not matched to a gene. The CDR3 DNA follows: TGTGCCAGCAGCTTGACTTCCGGACAGGGCAATGAGCAGTTCTTC. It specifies CASSLTSGQGNEQFF.

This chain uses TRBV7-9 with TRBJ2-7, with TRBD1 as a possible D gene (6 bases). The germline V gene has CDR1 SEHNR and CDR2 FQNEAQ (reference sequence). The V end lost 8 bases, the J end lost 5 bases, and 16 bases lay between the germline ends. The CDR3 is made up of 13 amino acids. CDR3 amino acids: CASANRELNEQYF. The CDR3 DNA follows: TGTGCCAGCGCAAACAGGGAATTAAACGAGCAGTACTTC.

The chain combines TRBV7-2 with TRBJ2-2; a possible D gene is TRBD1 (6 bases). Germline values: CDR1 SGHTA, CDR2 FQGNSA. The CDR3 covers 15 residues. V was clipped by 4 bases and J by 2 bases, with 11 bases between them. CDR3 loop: CASSYGTLNTGELFF. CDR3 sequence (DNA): TGTGCCAGCAGCTACGGGACACTAAACACCGGGGAGCTGTTTTTT. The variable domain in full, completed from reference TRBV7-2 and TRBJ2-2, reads GAGVSQSPSNKVTEKGKDVELRCDPISGHTALYWYRQSLGQGLEFLIYFQGNSAPDKSGLPSDRFSAERTGGSVSTLTIQRTQQEDSAVYLCASSYGTLNTGELFFGEGSRLTVL.

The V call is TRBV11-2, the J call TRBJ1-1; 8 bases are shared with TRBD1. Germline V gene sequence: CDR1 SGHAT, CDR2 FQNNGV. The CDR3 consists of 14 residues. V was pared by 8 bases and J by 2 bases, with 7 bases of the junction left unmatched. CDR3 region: CASRRGTGNTEAFF. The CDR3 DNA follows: TGTGCCAGCCGGCGGGGGACAGGAAACACTGAAGCTTTCTTT.

CDR3 nucleotides: TGTGCCAGCTCACCCCGCTCTAGTTTTGAGGAGACCCAGTACTTC. Translated, it gives CASSPRSSFEETQYF. V gene TRBV18 combines with J gene TRBJ2-5; D unresolved. The germline V and J ends were trimmed by 3 bases and 5 bases, with 16 bases remaining between them. This CDR3 has 15 amino acids. Germline CDR1 is KGHSH and CDR2 is LQKENI.

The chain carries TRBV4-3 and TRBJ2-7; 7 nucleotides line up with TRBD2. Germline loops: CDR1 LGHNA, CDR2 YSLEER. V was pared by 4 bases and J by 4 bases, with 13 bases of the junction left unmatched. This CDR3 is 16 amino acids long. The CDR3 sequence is CASSRVAREAEYEQYF. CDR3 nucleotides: TGCGCCAGCAGCCGCGTAGCCCGGGAGGCGGAATACGAGCAGTACTTC.

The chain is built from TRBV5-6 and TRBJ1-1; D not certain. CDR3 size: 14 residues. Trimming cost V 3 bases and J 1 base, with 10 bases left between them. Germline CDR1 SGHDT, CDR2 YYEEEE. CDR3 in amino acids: CASSSPSPNTEAFF. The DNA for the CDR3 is TGTGCCAGCAGCTCCCCCTCCCCGAACACTGAAGCTTTCTTT. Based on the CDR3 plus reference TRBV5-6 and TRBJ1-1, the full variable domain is DAGVTQSPTHLIKTRGQQVTLRCSPKSGHDTVSWYQQALGQGPQFIFQYYEEEERQRGNFPDRFSGHQFPNYSSELNVNALLLGDSALYLCASSSPSPNTEAFFGQGTRLTVV.

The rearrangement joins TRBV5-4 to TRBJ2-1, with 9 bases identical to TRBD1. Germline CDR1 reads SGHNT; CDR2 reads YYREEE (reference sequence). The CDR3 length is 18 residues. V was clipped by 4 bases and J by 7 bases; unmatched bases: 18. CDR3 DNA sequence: TGTGCCAGCAGCCGAGCCACATCGGGAAGGACAGGGGTTAATGAGCAGTTCTTC. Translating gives CASSRATSGRTGVNEQFF.

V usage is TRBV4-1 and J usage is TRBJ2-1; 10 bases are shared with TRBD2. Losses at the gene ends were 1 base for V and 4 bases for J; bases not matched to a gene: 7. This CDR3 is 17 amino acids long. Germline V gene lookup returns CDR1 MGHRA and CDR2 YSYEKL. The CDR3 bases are TGCGCCAGCAGCCAAGTACTTAGCGGGGGGTGGTACAATGAGCAGTTCTTC. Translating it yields CASSQVLSGGWYNEQFF.

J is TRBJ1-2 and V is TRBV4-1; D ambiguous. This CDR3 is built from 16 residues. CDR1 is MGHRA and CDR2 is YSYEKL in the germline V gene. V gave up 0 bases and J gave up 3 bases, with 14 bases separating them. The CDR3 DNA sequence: TGCGCCAGCAGCCAAGAACCGTCAGTAACCCACTATGGCTACACCTTC. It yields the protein CASSQEPSVTHYGYTF.

CDR3 loop: CASSPLATPGEQYF. The CDR3, as DNA: TGTGCCAGCAGTCCACTAGCGACCCCGGGGGAGCAGTACTTC. The chain uses TRBV6-6 and TRBJ2-7, with 7 bases that match TRBD2. Germline V gene sequence: CDR1 MNHNY, CDR2 SVGAGI (reference sequence). With 5 bases clipped from V and 7 bases from J, the junction kept 11 bases outside the gene matches. CDR3 length: 14 residues.

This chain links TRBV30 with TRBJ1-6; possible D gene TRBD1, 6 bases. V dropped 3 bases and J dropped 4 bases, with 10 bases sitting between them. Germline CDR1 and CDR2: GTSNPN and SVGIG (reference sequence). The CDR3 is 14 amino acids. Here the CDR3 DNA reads TGTGCCTGGAGGGAAACAGGGTATAATTCACCCCTCCACTTT. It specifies CAWRETGYNSPLHF.

The CDR3 region is CASSYTPGQINEKLFF. CDR3 in DNA: TGTGCCAGCAGTTACACGCCGGGACAGATAAATGAAAAACTGTTTTTT. J is TRBJ1-4 and V is TRBV6-6; 7 bases map to TRBD1. The germline V gene has CDR1 MNHNY and CDR2 SVGAGI (reference sequence). J was trimmed by 5 bases and V by 2 bases; bases with no gene match: 8. The CDR3 has 16 amino acids.

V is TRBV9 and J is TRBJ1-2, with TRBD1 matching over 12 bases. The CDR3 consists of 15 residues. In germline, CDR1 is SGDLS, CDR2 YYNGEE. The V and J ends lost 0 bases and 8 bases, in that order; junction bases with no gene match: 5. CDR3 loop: CASSVEGQGARGYTF. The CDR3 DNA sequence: TGTGCCAGCAGCGTAGAGGGACAGGGGGCCCGAGGCTACACCTTC. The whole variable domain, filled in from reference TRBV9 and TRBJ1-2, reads DSGVTQTPKHLITATGQRVTLRCSPRSGDLSVYWYQQSLDQGLQFLIQYYNGEERAKGNILERFSAQQFPDLHSELNLSSLELGDSALYFCASSVEGQGARGYTFGSGTRLTVV.

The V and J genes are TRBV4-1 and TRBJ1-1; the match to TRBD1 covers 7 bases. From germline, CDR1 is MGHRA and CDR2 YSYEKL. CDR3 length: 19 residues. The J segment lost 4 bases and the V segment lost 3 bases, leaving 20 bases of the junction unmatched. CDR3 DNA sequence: TGCGCCAGCAGCCAGCGGTCCCCCAAAGCTCGACAGGGACGCACTGAAGCTTTCTTT. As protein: CASSQRSPKARQGRTEAFF.